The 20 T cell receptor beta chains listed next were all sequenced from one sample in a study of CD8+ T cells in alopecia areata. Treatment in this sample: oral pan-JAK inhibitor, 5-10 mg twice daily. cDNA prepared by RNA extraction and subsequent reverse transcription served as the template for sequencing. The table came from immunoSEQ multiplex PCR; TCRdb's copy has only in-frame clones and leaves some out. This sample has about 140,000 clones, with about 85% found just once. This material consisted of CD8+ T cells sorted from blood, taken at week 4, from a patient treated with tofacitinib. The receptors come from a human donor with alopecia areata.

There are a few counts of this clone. In nucleotides, the CDR3 is TGCGCCAGCAGCCCGGAGGGGAGGGTCCACGAGCAGTACTTC. Translating gives CASSPEGRVHEQYF. V gene TRBV5-1 combines with J gene TRBJ2-7, with 7 positions matching TRBD2. V was clipped by 4 bases and J by 5 bases; unmatched bases: 9. Per the germline V gene, CDR1 is SGHRS and CDR2 is YFSETQ. CDR3 length: 14 amino acids.

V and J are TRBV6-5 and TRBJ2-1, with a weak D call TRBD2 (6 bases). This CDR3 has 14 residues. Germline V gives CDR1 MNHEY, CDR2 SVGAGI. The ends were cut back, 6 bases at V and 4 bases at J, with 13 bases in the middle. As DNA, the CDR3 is TGTGCCAGCAGCCCCATTGGGGGGTACAATGAGCAGTTCTTC. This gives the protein CASSPIGGYNEQFF.

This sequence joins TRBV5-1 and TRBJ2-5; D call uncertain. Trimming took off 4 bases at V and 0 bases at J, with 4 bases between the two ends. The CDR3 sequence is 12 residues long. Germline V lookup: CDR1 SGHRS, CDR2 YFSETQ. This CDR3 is CASSRDQETQYF. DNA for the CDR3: TGCGCCAGCAGCCGTGACCAAGAGACCCAGTACTTC.

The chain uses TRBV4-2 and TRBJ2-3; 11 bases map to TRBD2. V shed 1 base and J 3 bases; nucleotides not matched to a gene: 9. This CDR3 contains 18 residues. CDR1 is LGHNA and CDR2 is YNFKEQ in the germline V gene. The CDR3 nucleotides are TGTGCCAGCAGCCAAGTACTAGCGGGAGATGAACGTACAGATACGCAGTATTTT. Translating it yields CASSQVLAGDERTDTQYF.

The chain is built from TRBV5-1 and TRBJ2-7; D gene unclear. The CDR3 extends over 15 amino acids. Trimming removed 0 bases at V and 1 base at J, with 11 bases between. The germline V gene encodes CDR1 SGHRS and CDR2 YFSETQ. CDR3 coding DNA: TGCGCCAGCAGCTTGGAGGCACCACTGTCCTACGAGCAGTACTTC. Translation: CASSLEAPLSYEQYF.

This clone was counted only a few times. CDR3: CSGSRISNQETQYF. Written as DNA, the CDR3 is TGCAGCGGGTCCAGGATCAGCAACCAAGAGACCCAGTACTTC. The V gene is TRBV29-1, the J gene TRBJ2-5, with unresolved D. This CDR3 spans 14 amino acids. V was pared by 7 bases and J by 0 bases, with 15 bases between. The V gene's germline CDR1 is SQVTM and CDR2 ANQGSEA.

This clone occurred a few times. The CDR3 DNA sequence: TGTGCCAGCAGCTTAACCCGCGGGGAGCTGTTTTTT. Protein product: CASSLTRGELFF. The rearrangement joins TRBV7-9 to TRBJ2-2, with unresolved D. The CDR3 loop spans 12 amino acids. Trimming took off 2 bases at V and 7 bases at J, with 5 bases between the two ends. Germline V gives CDR1 SEHNR, CDR2 FQNEAQ (reference sequence). Full variable domain (rest looked up from reference TRBV7-9 and TRBJ2-2): DTGVSQNPRHKITKRGQNVTFRCDPISEHNRLYWYRQTLGQGPEFLTYFQNEAQLEKSRLLSDRFSAERPKGSFSTLEIQRTEQGDSAMYLCASSLTRGELFFGEGSRLTVL.

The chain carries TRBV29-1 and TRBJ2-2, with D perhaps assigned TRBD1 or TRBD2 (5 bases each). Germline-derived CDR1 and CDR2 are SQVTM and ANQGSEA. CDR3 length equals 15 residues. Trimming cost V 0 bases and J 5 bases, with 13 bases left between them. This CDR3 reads CSVEDPGSETGELFF. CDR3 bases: TGCAGCGTTGAAGACCCAGGGAGTGAGACCGGGGAGCTGTTTTTT.

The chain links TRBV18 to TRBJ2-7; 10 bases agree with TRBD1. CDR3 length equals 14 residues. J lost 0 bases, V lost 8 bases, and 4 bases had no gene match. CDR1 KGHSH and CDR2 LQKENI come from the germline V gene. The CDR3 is CASHGTGVSYEQYF. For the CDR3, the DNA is TGTGCCAGCCATGGGACAGGGGTCTCCTACGAGCAGTACTTC.

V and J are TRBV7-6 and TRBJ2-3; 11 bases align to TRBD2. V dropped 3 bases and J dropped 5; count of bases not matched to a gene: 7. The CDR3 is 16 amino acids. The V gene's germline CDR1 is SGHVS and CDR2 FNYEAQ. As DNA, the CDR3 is TGTGCCAGCAGCTTCATAGCGGGAGGGGATGGAGATACGCAGTATTTT. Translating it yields CASSFIAGGDGDTQYF.

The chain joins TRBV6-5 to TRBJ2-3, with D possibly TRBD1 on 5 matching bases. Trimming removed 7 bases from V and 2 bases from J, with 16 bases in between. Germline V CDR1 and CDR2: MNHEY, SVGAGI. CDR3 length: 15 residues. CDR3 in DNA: TGTGCCAGCAACCCATCAGGGTACCTCACAGATACGCAGTATTTT. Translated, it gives CASNPSGYLTDTQYF.

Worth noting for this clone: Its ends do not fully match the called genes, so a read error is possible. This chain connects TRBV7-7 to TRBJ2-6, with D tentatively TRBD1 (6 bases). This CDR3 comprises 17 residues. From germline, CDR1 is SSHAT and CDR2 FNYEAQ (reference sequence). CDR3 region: CASSLGPGDSGANVLTF. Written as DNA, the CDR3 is TGTGCTAGCAGCTTGGGGCCAGGGGACTCTGGGGCCAACGTCCTGACTTTC.

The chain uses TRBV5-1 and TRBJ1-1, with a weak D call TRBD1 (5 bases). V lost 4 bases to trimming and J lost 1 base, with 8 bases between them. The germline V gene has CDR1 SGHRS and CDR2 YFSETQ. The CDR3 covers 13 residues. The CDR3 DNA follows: TGCGCCAGCAGCCCCGGGGGGAACACTGAAGCTTTCTTT. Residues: CASSPGGNTEAFF.

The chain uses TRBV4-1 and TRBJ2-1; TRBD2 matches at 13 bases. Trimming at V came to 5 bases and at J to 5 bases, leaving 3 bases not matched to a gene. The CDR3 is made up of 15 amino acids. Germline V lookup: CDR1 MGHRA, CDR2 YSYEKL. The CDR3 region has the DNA TGCGCCAGCAGCGAAGGGACTAGCGGGAACAATGAGCAGTTCTTC. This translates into CASSEGTSGNNEQFF.

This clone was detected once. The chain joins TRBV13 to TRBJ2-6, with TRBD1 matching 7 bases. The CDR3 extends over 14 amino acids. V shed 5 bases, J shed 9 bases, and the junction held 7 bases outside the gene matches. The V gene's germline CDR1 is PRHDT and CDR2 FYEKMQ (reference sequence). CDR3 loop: CASSAEQGFNVLTF. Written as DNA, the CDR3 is TGTGCCAGCAGCGCAGAACAGGGGTTCAACGTCCTGACTTTC.

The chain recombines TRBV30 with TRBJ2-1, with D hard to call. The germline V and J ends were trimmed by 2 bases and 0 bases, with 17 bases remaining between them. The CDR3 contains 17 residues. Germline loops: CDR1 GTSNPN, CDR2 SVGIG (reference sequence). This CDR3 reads CAWSLGFRLSSYNEQFF. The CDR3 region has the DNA TGTGCCTGGAGTTTAGGGTTCCGCCTGAGCTCCTACAATGAGCAGTTCTTC.

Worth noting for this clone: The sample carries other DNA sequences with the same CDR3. CDR3 nucleotide sequence: TGTGCCAGCAGCGCCGGGACTGATTCCTACGAGCAGTACTTC. It codes for CASSAGTDSYEQYF. The chain links TRBV9 to TRBJ2-7, with D perhaps TRBD2 (6 bases). The germline gives CDR1 SGDLS, CDR2 YYNGEE. V was trimmed by 3 bases and J by 1 base, leaving 11 bases between them. CDR3 length equals 14 residues.

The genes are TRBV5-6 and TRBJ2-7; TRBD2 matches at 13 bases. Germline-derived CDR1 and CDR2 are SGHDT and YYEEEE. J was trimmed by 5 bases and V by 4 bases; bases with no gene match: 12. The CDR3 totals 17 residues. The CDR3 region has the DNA TGTGCCAGCAGCAAAGGACTAGCGGGAGTCACGTCGGACGAGCAGTACTTC. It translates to CASSKGLAGVTSDEQYF.

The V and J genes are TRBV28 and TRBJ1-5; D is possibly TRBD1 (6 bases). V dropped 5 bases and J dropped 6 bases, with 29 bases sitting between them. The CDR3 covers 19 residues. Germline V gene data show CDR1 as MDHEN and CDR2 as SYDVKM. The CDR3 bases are TGTGCCAGCAGTCCCGCAACTGATATCACAGGGTCCCCAGGTCAGCCCCAGCATTTT. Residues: CASSPATDITGSPGQPQHF.

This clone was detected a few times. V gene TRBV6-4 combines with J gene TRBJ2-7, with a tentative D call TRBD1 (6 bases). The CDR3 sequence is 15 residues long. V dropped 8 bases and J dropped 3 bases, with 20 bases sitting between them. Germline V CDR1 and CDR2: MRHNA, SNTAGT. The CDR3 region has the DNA TGTGCCAGCCTCCCACAGGGACCCGCCGGCTACGAGCAGTACTTC. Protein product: CASLPQGPAGYEQYF.